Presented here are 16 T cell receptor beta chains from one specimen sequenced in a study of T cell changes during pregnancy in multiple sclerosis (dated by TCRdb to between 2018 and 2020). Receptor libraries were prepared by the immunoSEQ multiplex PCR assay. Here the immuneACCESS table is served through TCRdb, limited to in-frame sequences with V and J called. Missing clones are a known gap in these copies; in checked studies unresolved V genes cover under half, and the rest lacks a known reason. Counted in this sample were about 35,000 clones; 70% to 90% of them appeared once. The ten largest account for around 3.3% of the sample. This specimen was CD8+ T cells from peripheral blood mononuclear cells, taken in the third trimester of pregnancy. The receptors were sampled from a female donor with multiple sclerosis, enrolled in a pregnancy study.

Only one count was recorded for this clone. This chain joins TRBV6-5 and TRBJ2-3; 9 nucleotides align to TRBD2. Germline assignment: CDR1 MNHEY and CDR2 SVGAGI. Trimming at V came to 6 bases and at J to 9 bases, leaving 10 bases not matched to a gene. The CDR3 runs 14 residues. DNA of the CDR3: TGTGCCAGCAGCCCGGGACTAGCCGCAAGGACGCAGTATTTT. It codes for CASSPGLAARTQYF.

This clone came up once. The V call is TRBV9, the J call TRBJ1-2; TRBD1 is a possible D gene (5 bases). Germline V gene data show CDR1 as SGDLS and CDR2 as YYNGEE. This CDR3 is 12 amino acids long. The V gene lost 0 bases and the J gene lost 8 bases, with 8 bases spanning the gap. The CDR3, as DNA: TGTGCCAGCAGCGTAGGGGGGGAAGGCTACACCTTC. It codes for CASSVGGEGYTF.

In DNA, the CDR3 is TGTGCCAGTAGTTTGCAGGACAATAGGGAGCAGTACTTC. Encoded protein: CASSLQDNREQYF. The chain carries TRBV19 and TRBJ2-7, with D possibly being TRBD1 (5 bases). V was shortened by 5 bases and J by 7 bases, with 15 bases between the two germline ends. This CDR3 region has 13 residues. The germline CDR1 and CDR2 sequences are LNHDA and SQIVND (reference sequence).

CDR3 amino acids: CASSFGMNTEAFF. CDR3 sequence (DNA): TGTGCCAGCAGTTTCGGGATGAACACTGAAGCTTTCTTT. The chain joins TRBV28 to TRBJ1-1; D is unresolved. The CDR3 loop spans 13 amino acids. The V gene lost 3 bases and the J gene lost 0 bases, with 5 bases spanning the gap. CDR1 is MDHEN and CDR2 is SYDVKM in the germline V gene. The full variable domain, its missing parts supplied by reference TRBV28 and TRBJ1-1, is DVKVTQSSRYLVKRTGEKVFLECVQDMDHENMFWYRQDPGLGLRLIYFSYDVKMKEKGDIPEGYSVSREKKERFSLILESASTNQTSMYLCASSFGMNTEAFFGQGTRLTVV.

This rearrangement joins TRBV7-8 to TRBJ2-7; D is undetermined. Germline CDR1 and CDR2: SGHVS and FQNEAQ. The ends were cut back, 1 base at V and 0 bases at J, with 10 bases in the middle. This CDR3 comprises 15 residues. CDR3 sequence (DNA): TGTGCCAGCAGCTTAGAGGCGGAGAGCTCCTACGAGCAGTACTTC. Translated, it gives CASSLEAESSYEQYF.

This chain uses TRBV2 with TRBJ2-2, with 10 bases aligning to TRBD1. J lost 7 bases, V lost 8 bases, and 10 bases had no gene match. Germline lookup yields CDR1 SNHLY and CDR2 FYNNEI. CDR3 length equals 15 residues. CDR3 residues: CASGDRGQVDGELFF. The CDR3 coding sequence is TGTGCCAGCGGGGACAGGGGACAGGTGGACGGGGAGCTGTTTTTT.

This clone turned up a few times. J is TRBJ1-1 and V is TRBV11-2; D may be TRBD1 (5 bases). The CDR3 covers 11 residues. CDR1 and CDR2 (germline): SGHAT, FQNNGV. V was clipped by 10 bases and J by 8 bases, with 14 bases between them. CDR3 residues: CATMGRGEAFF. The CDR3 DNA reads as TGTGCCACAATGGGACGGGGGGAAGCTTTCTTT.

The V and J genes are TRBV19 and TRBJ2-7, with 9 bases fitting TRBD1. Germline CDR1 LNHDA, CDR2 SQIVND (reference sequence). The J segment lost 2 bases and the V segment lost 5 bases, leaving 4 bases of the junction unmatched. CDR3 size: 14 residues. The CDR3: CASSPGTGTYEQYF. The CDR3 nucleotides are TGTGCCAGTAGTCCCGGGACAGGGACCTACGAGCAGTACTTC.

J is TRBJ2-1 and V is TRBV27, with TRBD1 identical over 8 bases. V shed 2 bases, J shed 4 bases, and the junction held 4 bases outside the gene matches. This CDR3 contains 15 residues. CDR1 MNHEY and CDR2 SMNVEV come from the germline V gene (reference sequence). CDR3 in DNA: TGTGCCAGCAGTTTAACGGACAGGGCATACAATGAGCAGTTCTTC. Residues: CASSLTDRAYNEQFF.

The CDR3 loop is CASSQDSGLAGQETQYF. In nucleotides, the CDR3 is TGCGCCAGCAGCCAAGACTCGGGACTAGCGGGGCAAGAGACCCAGTACTTC. The chain links TRBV4-1 to TRBJ2-5; 13 bases are shared with TRBD2. The CDR3 contains 17 residues. In germline, CDR1 is MGHRA, CDR2 YSYEKL. The V segment lost 0 bases and the J segment 2 bases; nucleotides outside the gene matches: 3.

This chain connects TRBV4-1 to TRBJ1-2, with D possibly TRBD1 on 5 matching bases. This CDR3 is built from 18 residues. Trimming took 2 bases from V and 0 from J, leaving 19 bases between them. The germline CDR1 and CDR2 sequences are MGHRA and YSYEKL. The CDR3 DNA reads TGCGCCAGCAGCCAACAAGGTGCAGGGACTTTAGCTAACTATGGCTACACCTTC. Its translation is CASSQQGAGTLANYGYTF.

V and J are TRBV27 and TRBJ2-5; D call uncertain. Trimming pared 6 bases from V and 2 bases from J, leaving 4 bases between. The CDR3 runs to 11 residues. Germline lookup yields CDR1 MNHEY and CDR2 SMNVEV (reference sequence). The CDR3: CASSSQETQYF. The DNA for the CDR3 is TGTGCCAGCAGCTCGCAAGAGACCCAGTACTTC.

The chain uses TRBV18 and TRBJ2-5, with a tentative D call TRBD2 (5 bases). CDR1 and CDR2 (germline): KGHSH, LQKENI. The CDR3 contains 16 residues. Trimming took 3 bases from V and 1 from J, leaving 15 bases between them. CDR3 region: CASSPPLSGGQETQYF. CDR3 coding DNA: TGTGCCAGCTCACCCCCACTGTCTGGAGGCCAAGAGACCCAGTACTTC. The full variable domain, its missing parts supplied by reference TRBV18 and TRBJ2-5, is NAGVMQNPRHLVRRRGQEARLRCSPMKGHSHVYWYRQLPEEGLKFMVYLQKENIIDESGMPKERFSAEFPKEGPSILRIQQVVRGDSAAYFCASSPPLSGGQETQYFGPGTRLLVL.

The CDR3, as DNA: TGTGCCAGCAGCGTTGGGGGCAGGGTCTCTGGAAACACCATATATTTT. This codes for CASSVGGRVSGNTIYF. V gene TRBV9 combines with J gene TRBJ1-3, with D possibly being TRBD1 (6 bases). This CDR3 contains 16 residues. The V end lost 2 bases, the J end lost 0 bases, and 12 bases lay between the germline ends. The germline V gene has CDR1 SGDLS and CDR2 YYNGEE.

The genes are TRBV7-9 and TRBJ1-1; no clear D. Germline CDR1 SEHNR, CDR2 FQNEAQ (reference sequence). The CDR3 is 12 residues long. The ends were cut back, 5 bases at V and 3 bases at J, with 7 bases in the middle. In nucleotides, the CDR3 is TGTGCCAGCAGCCCCCGGGACACTGAAGCTTTCTTT. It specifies CASSPRDTEAFF.

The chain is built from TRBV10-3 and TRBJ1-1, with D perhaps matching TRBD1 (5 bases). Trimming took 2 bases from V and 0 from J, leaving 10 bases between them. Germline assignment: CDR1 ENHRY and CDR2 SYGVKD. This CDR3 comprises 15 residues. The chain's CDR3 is CAISEGGGLNTEAFF. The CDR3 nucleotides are TGTGCCATCAGTGAGGGGGGGGGTCTGAACACTGAAGCTTTCTTT.